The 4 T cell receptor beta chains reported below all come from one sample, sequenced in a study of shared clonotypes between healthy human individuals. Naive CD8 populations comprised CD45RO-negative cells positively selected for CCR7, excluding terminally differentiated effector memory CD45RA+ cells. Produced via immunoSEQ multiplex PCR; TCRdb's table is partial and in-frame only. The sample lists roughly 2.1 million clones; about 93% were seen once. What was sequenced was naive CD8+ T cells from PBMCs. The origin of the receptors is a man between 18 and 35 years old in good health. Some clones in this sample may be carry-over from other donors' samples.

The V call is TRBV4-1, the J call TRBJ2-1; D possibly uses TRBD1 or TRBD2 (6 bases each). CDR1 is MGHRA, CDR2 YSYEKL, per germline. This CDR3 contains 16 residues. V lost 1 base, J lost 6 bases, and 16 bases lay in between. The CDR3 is CASSQGGGGDLNEQFF. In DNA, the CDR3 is TGCGCCAGCAGCCAAGGAGGGGGAGGAGATCTCAATGAGCAGTTCTTC.

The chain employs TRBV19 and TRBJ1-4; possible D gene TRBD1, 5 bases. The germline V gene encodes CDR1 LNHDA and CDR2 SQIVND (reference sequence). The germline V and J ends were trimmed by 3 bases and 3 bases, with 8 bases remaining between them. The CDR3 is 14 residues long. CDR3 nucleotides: TGTGCCAGTAGTATTATGGGACCTAATGAAAAACTGTTTTTT. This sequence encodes CASSIMGPNEKLFF.

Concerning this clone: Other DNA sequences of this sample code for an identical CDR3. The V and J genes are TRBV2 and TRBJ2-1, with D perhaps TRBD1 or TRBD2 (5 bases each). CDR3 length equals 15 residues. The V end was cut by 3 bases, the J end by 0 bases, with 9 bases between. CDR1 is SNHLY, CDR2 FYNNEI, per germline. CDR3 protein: CASSDRESSYNEQFF. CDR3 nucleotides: TGTGCCAGCAGTGACAGGGAGAGCTCCTACAATGAGCAGTTCTTC.

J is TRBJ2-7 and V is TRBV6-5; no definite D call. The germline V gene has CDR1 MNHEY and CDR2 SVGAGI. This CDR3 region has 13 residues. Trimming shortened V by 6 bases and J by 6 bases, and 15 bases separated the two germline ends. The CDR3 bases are TGTGCCAGCAGGGCCGACCATTGGTCCGAGCAGTACTTC. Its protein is CASRADHWSEQYF.